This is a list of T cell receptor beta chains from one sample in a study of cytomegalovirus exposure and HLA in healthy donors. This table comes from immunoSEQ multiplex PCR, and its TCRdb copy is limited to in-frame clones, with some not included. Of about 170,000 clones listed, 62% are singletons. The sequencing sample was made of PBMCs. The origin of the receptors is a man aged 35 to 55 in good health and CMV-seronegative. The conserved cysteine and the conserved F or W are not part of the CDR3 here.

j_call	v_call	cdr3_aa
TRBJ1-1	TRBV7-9	ASSAVAENTEAF
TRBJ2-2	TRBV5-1	ASSLHPGGTGGLF
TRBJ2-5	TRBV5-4	ASSQDLVRGAMRETQY
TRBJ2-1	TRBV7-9	ASSSSGEQF
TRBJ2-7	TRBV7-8	ASSLGSYEQY
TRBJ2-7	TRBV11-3	ASSRQGMVDEQY
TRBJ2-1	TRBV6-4	ASSVYSGGSYNEQF
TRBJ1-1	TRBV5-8	ASSLRSIRNTEAF
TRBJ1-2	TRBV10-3	AISGGTGSTNYGYT
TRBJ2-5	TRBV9	ASSPFPIAGERQETQY
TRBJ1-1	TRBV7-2	ASSGYRGSEAF
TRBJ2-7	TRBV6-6	ASSSDSTGTGREQY
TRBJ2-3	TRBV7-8	ASSLIGGGAIDTQY
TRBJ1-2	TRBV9	ASSVRTGVEGYT
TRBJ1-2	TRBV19	ASSMRQGNYGYT
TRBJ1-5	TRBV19	ASKSGQGGNQPQH
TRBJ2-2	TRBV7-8	ASTRTSGTTTGELF
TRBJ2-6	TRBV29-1	SVGQGQSSGANVLT
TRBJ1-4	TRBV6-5	ASSGKGTGYEKLF
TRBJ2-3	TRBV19	ASSKVEASTDTQY
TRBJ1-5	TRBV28	AIDRGEPSNQPQH
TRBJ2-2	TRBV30	AWSVATGTGELF
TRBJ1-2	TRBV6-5	ASSTRTGQNGYT